This TCR beta chain was identified in a study of blood T cell repertoires in COVID-19. At the level of the study: The analysed material was cDNA or gDNA that came from T cells, B-cell-depleted T cells, or PBMCs.

Under the authors' procedure: Researchers report that nucleated cell counts were estimated from reference gene primer amplification. Assay: immunoSEQ multiplex PCR; the TCRdb copy retains only in-frame clones and omits some. D and trimming come from the DNA, and the V and J calls and clone size come from that table. This table has under 150,000 clones, approximately 81% appearing once. This CDR3 contains 16 residues. With 4 bases clipped from V and 6 bases from J, the junction kept 13 bases outside the gene matches. CDR1 and CDR2 from the germline V gene are SGHRS and YFSETQ. The specimen was peripheral blood. This sequence joins TRBV5-1 and TRBJ1-2, with 9 bases fitting TRBD1. This receptor was obtained from a human donor in a cohort sampled during active COVID-19. DNA of the CDR3: TGCGCCAGCAGCGGCCACACCGGGACAGGGCGCGATGGCTACACCTTC. Its translation is CASSGHTGTGRDGYTF.